The entry below gives a single TCR beta chain sequence along with its context. Its specificity is unknown. The entry originates in a study of a mutant IDH1 vaccine in newly diagnosed glioma. Described time point: week 35, safety follow-up. Vaccination comprised doses that each held 300 ug of mutant IDH1 20-mer peptide, plus topical imiquimod. The data were produced by immunoSEQ multiplex PCR, yet TCRdb's version contains in-frame clones alone and is incomplete. The sample contains roughly 60,000 clones, 60% to 75% of which appear only once. V lost 4 bases and J lost 0, with 17 bases in between. CDR3 size: 16 residues. CDR1 is SGHDT and CDR2 is YYEEEE in the germline V gene.

The rearrangement uses TRBV5-6 and TRBJ2-7; no clear D. Sequenced material: PBMCs, taken from a glioma patient whose treatment included an IDH1 peptide vaccine. The receptor comes from a man aged 45-65 years with glioma. The CDR3 DNA is TGTGCCAGCAGCGATTCGACTGGACCACCCTCCTACGAGCAGTACTTC. Amino acids: CASSDSTGPPSYEQYF.